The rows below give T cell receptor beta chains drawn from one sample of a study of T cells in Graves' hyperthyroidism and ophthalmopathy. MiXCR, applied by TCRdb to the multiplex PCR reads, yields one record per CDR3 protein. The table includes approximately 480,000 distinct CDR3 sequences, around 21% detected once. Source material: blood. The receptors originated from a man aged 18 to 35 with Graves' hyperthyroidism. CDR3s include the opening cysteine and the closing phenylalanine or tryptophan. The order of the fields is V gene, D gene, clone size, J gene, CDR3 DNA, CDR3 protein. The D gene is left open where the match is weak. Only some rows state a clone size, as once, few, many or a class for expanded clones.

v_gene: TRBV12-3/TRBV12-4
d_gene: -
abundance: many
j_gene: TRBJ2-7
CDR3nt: TGTGCCAGCAGTGACAGTTCCTACTACGAGCAGTACTTC
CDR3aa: CASSDSSYYEQYF

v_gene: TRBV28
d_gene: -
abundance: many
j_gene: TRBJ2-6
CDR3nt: TGTGCCAGCAGTTCCCAGTTCAATGGGGCCAACGTCCTGACTTTC
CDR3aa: CASSSQFNGANVLTF

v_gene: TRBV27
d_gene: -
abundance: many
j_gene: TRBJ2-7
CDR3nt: TGTGCCAGCAGTTTAGGGGGCTACTTAGGCGAGCAGTACTTC
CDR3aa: CASSLGGYLGEQYF

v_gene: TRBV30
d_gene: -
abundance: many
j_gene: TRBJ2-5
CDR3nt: TGTGCCTGGAGGTCGGGATTTAAACGGGAGACCCAGTACTTC
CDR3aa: CAWRSGFKRETQYF

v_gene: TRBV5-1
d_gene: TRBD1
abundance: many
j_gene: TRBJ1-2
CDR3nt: TGCGCCAGCAGCCCCGGGACAGGGGGCGCTTGGGACACCTTC
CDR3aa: CASSPGTGGAWDTF

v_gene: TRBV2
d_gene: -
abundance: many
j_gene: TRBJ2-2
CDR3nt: TGTGCCAGTTTCCAAGACAGGGCGGGAACCGGGGAGCTGTTTTTT
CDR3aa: CASFQDRAGTGELFF

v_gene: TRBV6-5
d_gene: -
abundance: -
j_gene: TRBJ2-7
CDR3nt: TGTGCCAGCAGTTACTTCAGGAGCTACGAGCAGTACTTC
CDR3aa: CASSYFRSYEQYF

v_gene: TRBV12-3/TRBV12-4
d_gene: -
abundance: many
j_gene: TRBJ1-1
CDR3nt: TGTGCCAGCAAACTAGGGGGGACTGAAGCTTTCTTT
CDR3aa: CASKLGGTEAFF

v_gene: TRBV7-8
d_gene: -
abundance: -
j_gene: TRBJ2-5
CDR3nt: TGTGCCAGCAGCTTAGTTGTCCTCCAAGAGACCCAGTACTTC
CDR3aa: CASSLVVLQETQYF

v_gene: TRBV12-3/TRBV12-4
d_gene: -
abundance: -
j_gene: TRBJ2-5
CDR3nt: TGTGCCAGCAGAGACCATACTAGAATGGGATCAAGAGAGACCCAGTACTTC
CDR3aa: CASRDHTRMGSRETQYF

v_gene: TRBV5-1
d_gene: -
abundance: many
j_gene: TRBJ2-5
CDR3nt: TGCGCCAGCAGCTTGGCCGGGACAACTGAAGAGACCCAGTACTTC
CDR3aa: CASSLAGTTEETQYF